The present T cell receptor beta chain was sequenced within a study of blood T cell repertoires in COVID-19. Original methodology: From reference gene primer amplification, estimates of nucleated cell counts were derived. Sequenced by immunoSEQ multiplex PCR; TCRdb stores in-frame clones only, minus some. Clonal size and the V and J genes are those of that table, whereas D and trimming came from the DNA. The data hold 330,000 or so clones, with roughly 88% observed a single time. Germline CDR1 LGHNA, CDR2 YNFKEQ. Trimming took off 0 bases at V and 3 bases at J, with 12 bases between the two ends. The CDR3 runs to 16 residues. Participants' reported clinical history set cohort assignment.

The clonotype comes from a young man who had recovered from COVID-19. Sequencing was done on a sample of PBMCs or T cells enriched from blood (not recorded which). The chain carries TRBV4-2 and TRBJ1-5; the D gene is possibly TRBD1 (6 bases). Here the CDR3 reads CASSQDGGHPNQPQHF. The CDR3 region has the DNA TGTGCCAGCAGCCAAGATGGGGGACACCCCAATCAGCCCCAGCATTTT.